This TCR beta chain was captured by sequencing in a study of T cell repertoires in cytomegalovirus infection. Study-level information: The public TCR beta signatures pointed to both CMV infection and matching HLA type.

Study-level findings and limits: Frequencies of public TCR beta families were cumulated, and this identified carriers of CMV plus the relevant HLA. What dominated the ex vivo response were HLA-C-restricted CMV-specific TCR beta clonotypes.

This clonotype was seen many times. Its specificity is not known. The CDR3 runs to 13 residues. Trimming pared 4 bases from V and 4 bases from J, leaving 8 bases between. CDR1 and CDR2 from the germline V gene are SEHNR and FQNEAQ (reference sequence). TCRdb independently ran MiXCR on the reads; one entry per CDR3 protein. Counted here are 150,000 to 190,000 distinct CDR3 sequences, about a quarter occurring once; the ten biggest clones make up 9.5% to 13%. The sequence derives from a human donor in good health (CMV status not recorded). Some clones in this sample may be carry-over from other donors' samples. V is TRBV7-9 and J is TRBJ1-5, with D unclear. Sample: PBMCs. The CDR3 DNA sequence: TGTGCCAGCAGCTCAGAAGGGAATCAGCCCCAGCATTTT. This encodes CASSSEGNQPQHF.